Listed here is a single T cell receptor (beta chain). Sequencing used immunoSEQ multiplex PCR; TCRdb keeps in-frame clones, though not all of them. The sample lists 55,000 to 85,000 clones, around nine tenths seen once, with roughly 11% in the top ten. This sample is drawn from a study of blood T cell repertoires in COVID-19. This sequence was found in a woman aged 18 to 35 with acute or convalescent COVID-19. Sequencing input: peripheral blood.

CDR3 nucleotide sequence: TGTGCCATCAGTGAGTCTGGGGGGAGGGAAGCTTTCTTT. This translates into CAISESGGREAFF. The V gene is TRBV10-3, the J gene TRBJ1-1; tentatively, D is TRBD1 (5 bases). This CDR3 region has 13 residues. Per the germline V gene, CDR1 is ENHRY and CDR2 is SYGVKD. V was clipped by 0 bases and J by 8 bases, with 10 bases between them.